These T cell receptor beta chains were read from a single sample in a study of blood T cell repertoires in COVID-19. Some clones are missing from TCRdb's copy, which holds only in-frame ones; the method was immunoSEQ multiplex PCR. The data show some 130,000 clones, around 89% seen once. Sequencing used peripheral blood. Receptors were obtained from a man between 60 and 70 years old with COVID-19, enrolled during active disease. The CDR3 runs from the conserved cysteine through the conserved F or W. Each record gives: J gene, V gene, CDR3 protein.

j_gene: TRBJ1-6
v_gene: TRBV18
CDR3aa: CASSPTGRESPLHF

j_gene: TRBJ2-3
v_gene: TRBV4-1
CDR3aa: CASSQGWGTRTDTQYF

j_gene: TRBJ2-7
v_gene: TRBV19
CDR3aa: CASNRGTGSSYEQYF

j_gene: TRBJ1-1
v_gene: TRBV5-1
CDR3aa: CASSLGGATRGTEAFF

j_gene: TRBJ2-1
v_gene: TRBV7-3
CDR3aa: CASSFTSGGRNEQFF

j_gene: TRBJ1-4
v_gene: TRBV6-5
CDR3aa: CASSYSAGGRKLFF

j_gene: TRBJ2-3
v_gene: TRBV18
CDR3aa: CASSPRAAGSPSTDTQYF

j_gene: TRBJ2-1
v_gene: TRBV10-1
CDR3aa: CASSGRQGNNEQFF

j_gene: TRBJ1-2
v_gene: TRBV5-4
CDR3aa: CASRPGQGVSYGYTF

j_gene: TRBJ2-7
v_gene: TRBV13
CDR3aa: CASSPPPGDSPYEQYF

j_gene: TRBJ2-5
v_gene: TRBV27
CDR3aa: CASRRLAGGKETQYF

j_gene: TRBJ1-6
v_gene: TRBV28
CDR3aa: CASRGGTYNSPLHF

j_gene: TRBJ1-1
v_gene: TRBV7-9
CDR3aa: CASSLTTGGTEAFF

j_gene: TRBJ1-3
v_gene: TRBV25-1
CDR3aa: CASSGRTGGENTIYF

j_gene: TRBJ1-6
v_gene: TRBV27
CDR3aa: CASSLGQYNSPLHF

j_gene: TRBJ2-3
v_gene: TRBV12-3/TRBV12-4
CDR3aa: CASSPLGTQYF

j_gene: TRBJ1-2
v_gene: TRBV6-6
CDR3aa: CASSPRGAINYGYTF

j_gene: TRBJ1-5
v_gene: TRBV5-6
CDR3aa: CASSLALGVGNQPQHF

j_gene: TRBJ1-3
v_gene: TRBV6-5
CDR3aa: CASSYSRPTGGNTIYF

j_gene: TRBJ2-5
v_gene: TRBV30
CDR3aa: CAWSLTGVSETQYF

j_gene: TRBJ1-3
v_gene: TRBV11-2
CDR3aa: CASSQRQGVGNTIYF

j_gene: TRBJ2-3
v_gene: TRBV3-1/TRBV3-2
CDR3aa: CASSRGTDTQYF

j_gene: TRBJ2-5
v_gene: TRBV14
CDR3aa: CASSQETGFGETQYF

j_gene: TRBJ1-1
v_gene: TRBV7-3
CDR3aa: CASTEGTGNTEAFF

j_gene: TRBJ1-3
v_gene: TRBV9
CDR3aa: CASSASGFSGNTIYF

j_gene: TRBJ2-7
v_gene: TRBV7-9
CDR3aa: CASSSTGGSYEQYF

j_gene: TRBJ1-5
v_gene: TRBV25-1
CDR3aa: CASSPDGGNQPQHF

j_gene: TRBJ1-4
v_gene: TRBV9
CDR3aa: CASSFRSTNEKLFF

j_gene: TRBJ1-4
v_gene: TRBV19
CDR3aa: CASRDRVGTNEKLFF

j_gene: TRBJ2-5
v_gene: TRBV30
CDR3aa: CAWSVQQETQYF

j_gene: TRBJ1-5
v_gene: TRBV15
CDR3aa: CATSRGQGGTNQPQHF

j_gene: TRBJ1-6
v_gene: TRBV10-1
CDR3aa: CASSLGGDSPLHF

j_gene: TRBJ2-7
v_gene: TRBV6-5
CDR3aa: CASRPPGSYEQYF

j_gene: TRBJ1-6
v_gene: TRBV7-2
CDR3aa: CASSPPQGSNSPLHF

j_gene: TRBJ1-2
v_gene: TRBV6-5
CDR3aa: CASTSGWGANYGYTF

j_gene: TRBJ1-1
v_gene: TRBV5-1
CDR3aa: CASSSGTPLGSTEAFF

j_gene: TRBJ2-5
v_gene: TRBV5-1
CDR3aa: CASSLAGGQETQYF

j_gene: TRBJ1-1
v_gene: TRBV18
CDR3aa: CASSGQGARTEAFF

j_gene: TRBJ1-4
v_gene: TRBV6-5
CDR3aa: CASRGQRRADEKLFF

j_gene: TRBJ1-1
v_gene: TRBV5-4
CDR3aa: CASSLGQMNTEAFF

j_gene: TRBJ1-2
v_gene: TRBV5-4
CDR3aa: CASSLSGTTNYGYTF

j_gene: TRBJ2-2
v_gene: TRBV25-1
CDR3aa: CASSEWAGGTGELFF

j_gene: TRBJ1-2
v_gene: TRBV19
CDR3aa: CASSLPNRANYGYTF